A selection of T cell receptor beta chains follows, all from one sample in a study of T cell responses to AZD1222 COVID-19 vaccine. Profiled with immunoSEQ multiplex PCR; TCRdb holds only in-frame clones, not every one. Here the sample spans more than 150,000 clones, about 90% being singletons. The source was peripheral blood, collected on day 0 of AZD1222 vaccination. The receptors derive from an adult in good health. CDR3s include the opening cysteine and the closing phenylalanine or tryptophan. The D gene is left open where the match is weak. For some rows the clone size is stated as once, few or many, or as a class when expanded; others skip it.

clone size	V gene	J gene	D gene	CDR3 protein	CDR3 DNA
NA	TRBV6-5	TRBJ1-1	NA	CASSYSMAGEAEAFF	TGTGCCAGCAGTTACTCGATGGCAGGCGAGGCTGAAGCTTTCTTT
NA	TRBV28	TRBJ1-2	NA	CASVVDRNYGYTF	TGTGCCAGTGTGGTCGACAGGAACTATGGCTACACCTTC
NA	TRBV2	TRBJ2-5	NA	CASRGEETQYF	TGTGCCAGCAGGGGAGAAGAGACCCAGTACTTC
NA	TRBV6-4	TRBJ2-1	TRBD1	CASSGTAAPINEQFF	TGTGCCAGCAGCGGGACAGCCGCCCCAATCAATGAGCAGTTCTTC
NA	TRBV18	TRBJ1-4	NA	CASSPGTEGEKLFF	TGTGCCAGCTCACCCGGAACCGAGGGAGAAAAACTGTTTTTT
NA	TRBV19	TRBJ1-5	NA	CASSLLGQNNQPQHF	TGTGCCAGTAGCCTCTTAGGACAAAATAATCAGCCCCAGCATTTT
NA	TRBV6-4	TRBJ1-5	NA	CASSAGAGGQPQHF	TGTGCCAGCAGTGCGGGGGCCGGAGGACAGCCCCAGCATTTT
NA	TRBV28	TRBJ1-5	TRBD1	CASSPSIRQGARQPQHF	TGTGCCAGCAGTCCCAGTATTCGACAGGGGGCAAGGCAGCCCCAGCATTTT
NA	TRBV30	TRBJ1-5	NA	CAWSVPGVQTNQPQHF	TGTGCCTGGAGTGTACCGGGGGTACAGACCAATCAGCCCCAGCATTTT
NA	TRBV7-2	TRBJ2-3	TRBD2	CASSLRSLAGGATDTQYF	TGTGCCAGCAGCTTACGATCCCTAGCGGGAGGGGCCACAGATACGCAGTATTTT
once	TRBV28	TRBJ2-1	TRBD2	CASSRGGLAGVYNEQFF	TGTGCCAGCAGCCGCGGGGGACTAGCGGGGGTCTACAATGAGCAGTTCTTC
NA	TRBV7-2	TRBJ1-1	NA	CASSKAEGNTEAFF	TGTGCCAGCAGCAAAGCCGAGGGGAACACTGAAGCTTTCTTT
NA	TRBV7-9	TRBJ2-2	TRBD2	CASSLGLAGVSGELFF	TGTGCCAGCAGCTTAGGTCTAGCGGGAGTCTCCGGGGAGCTGTTTTTT
NA	TRBV7-2	TRBJ1-5	NA	CASSSQGNQPQHF	TGTGCCAGCAGCTCGCAGGGCAATCAGCCCCAGCATTTT
once	TRBV4-2	TRBJ1-5	TRBD1	CASSQEATGNQPQHF	TGTGCCAGCAGCCAAGAGGCGACAGGGAATCAGCCCCAGCATTTT
NA	TRBV28	TRBJ2-2	NA	CASSFPDKNTGELFF	TGTGCCAGCAGTTTCCCTGACAAGAACACCGGGGAGCTGTTTTTT
NA	TRBV29-1	TRBJ1-6	TRBD1	CSVPGGESDSPLHF	TGCAGCGTTCCAGGGGGCGAGTCGGATTCACCCCTCCACTTT
NA	TRBV3-1/TRBV3-2	TRBJ1-1	NA	CASSPGQWGEAFF	TGTGCCAGCAGCCCCGGACAGTGGGGTGAAGCTTTCTTT
NA	TRBV6-1	TRBJ2-3	NA	CASSEGWDPTDTQYF	TGTGCCAGCAGTGAAGGGTGGGACCCCACAGATACGCAGTATTTT
NA	TRBV7-9	TRBJ2-1	NA	CASSSQDNPRQFF	TGTGCCAGCAGCTCCCAGGACAACCCGCGGCAGTTCTTC
few	TRBV7-9	TRBJ2-7	NA	CASSLYLREQYF	TGTGCCAGCAGCTTATACTTACGAGAGCAGTACTTC
NA	TRBV6-5	TRBJ2-1	TRBD2	CASSPGLDPFF	TGTGCCAGCAGTCCAGGACTAGATCCGTTCTTC
NA	TRBV18	TRBJ1-2	TRBD1	CASSPVGQVNYGYTF	TGTGCCAGCTCACCTGTGGGACAGGTTAACTATGGCTACACCTTC
NA	TRBV29-1	TRBJ2-7	NA	CSVTREGGEQYF	TGCAGCGTCACTCGAGAGGGTGGCGAGCAGTACTTC
NA	TRBV28	TRBJ2-7	NA	CASSLSEERYEQYF	TGTGCCAGCAGTTTATCGGAGGAGCGCTACGAGCAGTACTTC